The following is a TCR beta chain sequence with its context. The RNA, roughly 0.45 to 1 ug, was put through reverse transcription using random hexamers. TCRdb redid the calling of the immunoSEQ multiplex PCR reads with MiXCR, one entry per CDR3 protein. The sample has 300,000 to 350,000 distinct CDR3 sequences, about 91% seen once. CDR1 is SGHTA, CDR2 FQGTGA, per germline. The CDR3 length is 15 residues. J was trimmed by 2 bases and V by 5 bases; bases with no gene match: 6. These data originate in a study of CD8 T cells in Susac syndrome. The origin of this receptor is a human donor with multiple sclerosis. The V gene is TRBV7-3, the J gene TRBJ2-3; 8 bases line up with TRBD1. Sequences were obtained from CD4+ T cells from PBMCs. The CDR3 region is CASSIRDRFTDTQYF. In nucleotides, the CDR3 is TGTGCCAGCAGCATCCGGGACAGGTTCACAGATACGCAGTATTTT.